A single TCR beta chain is shown here with its context. This entry belongs to a study of blood T cell repertoires in COVID-19. On the study more broadly: Samples of COVID-19 (acute and convalescent) were obtained from the United States, Italy and Spain. T cells, B-cell-depleted T cells, or PBMCs supplied cDNA or gDNA.

The CDR3 length is 15 residues. Trimming stripped 2 bases from V and 5 bases from J, with 13 bases between. Germline V gives CDR1 LNHDA, CDR2 SQIVND (reference sequence). Per the study methods: Reference gene primers were amplified, and this amplification served to estimate nucleated cell counts. TCRdb keeps only in-frame clones here, not all; method: immunoSEQ multiplex PCR. The V and J calls and clone size are taken from that table; D and trimming were inferred from the DNA. The sample yields about 120,000 clones, about 79% seen once. The source is a woman of 80 years or more with active or convalescent COVID-19. The sequenced sample consisted of peripheral blood. The chain recombines TRBV19 with TRBJ1-5, with a tentative D call TRBD1 (5 bases). Here the CDR3 reads CASSIWGQPDQPQHF. The CDR3 DNA reads TGTGCCAGTAGTATATGGGGCCAGCCGGATCAGCCCCAGCATTTT.